This is a list of T cell receptor beta chains from one sample in a study of control samples from healthy donors and cancer patients. Generated by immunoSEQ multiplex PCR, the TCRdb table keeps only in-frame clones and is missing some. The profile covers hundreds of thousands of clones, with over 75% appearing a single time and about 14% taken by the ten largest. The sample comprised PBMCs. These receptors were obtained from a woman aged 55-70 years with lung cancer. Each CDR3 is given with its conserved first and last residue. A D gene is named only where the DNA matches it firmly. Size tells how often a clone was seen (once, few, many) or the class of an expanded clone, and some rows leave it out.

TRBD1	.	12	TRBV11-3	TRBJ1-2	CASSDGTGAYTF	TGTGCCAGCAGCGACGGGACAGGGGCCTACACCTTC
.	.	13	TRBV3-1/TRBV3-2	TRBJ1-2	CASSQDHRYGYTF	TGTGCCAGCAGCCAAGATCACCGGTATGGCTACACCTTC
.	.	15	TRBV29-1	TRBJ2-3	CSVQPALRSTDTQYF	TGCAGCGTCCAACCCGCTCTAAGGAGCACAGATACGCAGTATTTT
.	.	17	TRBV5-4	TRBJ2-1	CASSARAGGISYNEQFF	TGTGCCAGCAGCGCCCGGGCAGGCGGGATTTCCTACAATGAGCAGTTCTTC
TRBD1	.	15	TRBV11-2	TRBJ2-1	CASSLGDRRDNEQFF	TGTGCCAGCAGCTTAGGGGACAGGAGAGACAATGAGCAGTTCTTC
TRBD2	.	11	TRBV29-1	TRBJ2-3	CRTSGTDTQYF	TGCAGAACTAGCGGCACAGATACGCAGTATTTT
TRBD1	few	14	TRBV13	TRBJ1-1	CASSLAFRGHPQAF	TGTGCCAGCAGCTTAGCCTTCAGGGGGCATCCCCAAGCCTTT
.	.	15	TRBV12-2	TRBJ2-5	CASRLAPSGKETQYF	TGTGCAAGTCGCTTAGCGCCCTCAGGTAAAGAGACCCAGTACTTC
.	.	11	TRBV5-4	TRBJ2-1	CASSYFNEQFF	TGTGCCAGCAGCTACTTCAATGAGCAGTTCTTC
.	.	14	TRBV3-1/TRBV3-2	TRBJ2-7	CASSRIGSWGEQYF	TGTGCCAGCAGCCGTATAGGTAGCTGGGGCGAGCAGTACTTC
.	.	15	TRBV6-5	TRBJ1-3	CASSYSASSGNTIYF	TGTGCCAGCAGTTACTCAGCGAGCTCTGGAAACACCATATATTTT
.	.	13	TRBV6-5	TRBJ1-5	CASSQDRDQPQHF	TGTGCCAGCAGCCAGGACAGAGATCAGCCCCAGCATTTT
TRBD1	.	14	TRBV27	TRBJ1-1	CASSPSDRGLEAFF	TGTGCCAGCAGTCCCTCGGACAGGGGGCTCGAAGCTTTCTTT
TRBD1	.	16	TRBV4-1	TRBJ1-6	CASSLGQGPNNSPLHF	TGCGCCAGCAGCCTGGGACAGGGTCCTAATAATTCACCCCTCCACTTT
.	.	16	TRBV10-3	TRBJ1-5	CAISEAGVAGNQPQHF	TGTGCCATCAGTGAAGCAGGGGTTGCGGGCAATCAGCCCCAGCATTTT
TRBD2	.	14	TRBV5-1	TRBJ2-3	CASTSSGSVDTQYF	TGCGCCAGCACCTCTAGCGGGAGTGTGGATACGCAGTATTTT
TRBD2	.	15	TRBV28	TRBJ2-5	CASIKPQGPRGAQYF	TGTGCCAGCATCAAACCCCAGGGACCTCGGGGGGCCCAGTACTTC
.	few	12	TRBV11-2	TRBJ2-1	CASSSTLFEQFF	TGTGCCAGCAGCTCGACCCTCTTTGAGCAGTTCTTC
.	.	13	TRBV3-1/TRBV3-2	TRBJ2-7	CASSQDMSYEQYF	TGTGCCAGCAGCCAAGATATGAGTTACGAGCAGTACTTC
.	.	14	TRBV18	TRBJ2-7	CASSPPDGTYEQYF	TGTGCCAGCTCACCTCCTGACGGAACCTACGAGCAGTACTTC
.	.	13	TRBV5-1	TRBJ1-3	CASSLEAGNTIYF	TGCGCCAGCAGCTTGGAAGCTGGAAACACCATATATTTT
TRBD2	.	16	TRBV24-1	TRBJ2-7	CATSDSTSGGFYEQYF	TGTGCCACCAGTGATTCAACTAGCGGGGGCTTCTACGAGCAGTACTTC
.	.	14	TRBV10-3	TRBJ1-1	CAISEPQVNTEAFF	TGTGCCATCAGTGAGCCCCAGGTGAACACTGAAGCTTTCTTT
.	.	15	TRBV15	TRBJ2-7	CATSRNSFGGHEQYF	TGTGCCACCAGCAGAAATAGCTTTGGAGGCCACGAGCAGTACTTC
TRBD1	once	18	TRBV29-1	TRBJ2-1	CSVEGRGVAGQGYNEQFF	TGCAGCGTTGAAGGAAGAGGTGTAGCGGGACAGGGGTACAATGAGCAGTTCTTC
TRBD2	.	16	TRBV7-8	TRBJ2-1	CASSSWTSGINNEQFF	TGTGCCAGCAGCTCCTGGACTAGCGGGATTAACAATGAGCAGTTCTTC
.	.	11	TRBV7-9	TRBJ1-1	CASSLLSEAFF	TGTGCCAGCAGCTTACTGTCTGAAGCTTTCTTT
.	.	16	TRBV25-1	TRBJ2-3	CASSELRTVSTDTQYF	TGTGCCAGCAGTGAACTTCGGACCGTAAGCACAGATACGCAGTATTTT
.	.	13	TRBV30	TRBJ1-2	CAWSALQQSGYTF	TGTGCCTGGAGTGCGCTGCAACAGTCTGGCTACACCTTC
.	.	16	TRBV7-9	TRBJ1-6	CASGPQGPTSNSPLHF	TGTGCCAGCGGACCTCAGGGCCCCACGAGTAATTCACCCCTCCACTTT
.	once	14	TRBV5-1	TRBJ1-3	CASSLGDKGNTIYF	TGCGCCAGCAGCTTGGGGGACAAGGGAAACACCATATATTTT
TRBD1	few	15	TRBV6-5	TRBJ1-2	CASSSLRATGAGYTF	TGTGCCAGCAGTTCCTTGAGGGCGACAGGGGCCGGCTACACCTTC
TRBD2	once	17	TRBV30	TRBJ2-7	CAWSLAGAPFLSYEQYF	TGTGCCTGGAGTCTAGCGGGGGCCCCTTTTTTATCCTACGAGCAGTACTTC
.	.	13	TRBV7-9	TRBJ2-7	CASSPIVSYEQYF	TGTGCCAGCAGCCCGATCGTCTCCTACGAGCAGTACTTC
TRBD1	.	14	TRBV2	TRBJ2-4	CASRGQVGRVIQYF	TGTGCCAGCCGGGGACAGGTCGGTCGAGTCATTCAGTACTTC
.	.	14	TRBV7-9	TRBJ2-1	CASSLGGSYNEQFF	TGTGCCAGCAGCCTAGGAGGTTCCTACAATGAGCAGTTCTTC
.	.	13	TRBV2	TRBJ2-1	CASSPRDSSHQFF	TGTGCCAGCAGCCCCCGGGACTCTTCTCACCAGTTCTTC
TRBD2	.	15	TRBV5-4	TRBJ2-7	CASSGGTSNLNEQYF	TGTGCCAGCAGCGGAGGGACTAGCAATTTGAACGAGCAGTACTTC
.	.	15	TRBV14	TRBJ2-1	CASSQVVFGDTAQFF	TGTGCCAGCAGCCAAGTAGTATTTGGGGACACCGCGCAGTTCTTC
TRBD1	.	15	TRBV6-1	TRBJ1-3	CASSDRDRGGNTIYF	TGTGCCAGCAGTGACCGGGACAGGGGCGGAAACACCATATATTTT
.	.	16	TRBV4-1	TRBJ1-2	CASSQDRTIGGYGYTF	TGCGCCAGCAGCCAAGATCGAACCATTGGTGGGTATGGCTACACCTTC
.	.	11	TRBV12-3/TRBV12-4	TRBJ2-5	CASSFRETQYF	TGTGCCAGCAGTTTCAGGGAGACCCAGTACTTC
.	.	17	TRBV19	TRBJ1-5	CASSPRGTSSSNQPQHF	TGTGCCAGTAGTCCCCGGGGGACCAGCAGTAGCAATCAGCCCCAGCATTTT
.	.	12	TRBV28	TRBJ1-2	CASERVSGGYTF	TGTGCCAGCGAACGGGTTTCAGGAGGCTACACCTTC
TRBD1	.	16	TRBV9	TRBJ2-2	CASSVTGFANTGELFF	TGTGCCAGCAGCGTGACAGGGTTCGCGAACACCGGGGAGCTGTTTTTT